This T cell receptor (beta chain) was sequenced in a study of response to subunit inactivated influenza vaccine. Broader study findings: The authors put forward the suggestion that each seasonal influenza vaccination may bring in only a limited number of new T cells.

The CDR3 length is 14 residues. J gave up 5 bases and V 6 bases, and 7 bases lay outside the gene matches. This clonotype was recorded a few times. As yet, its antigen is unknown. MiXCR, applied by TCRdb to the RT-PCR reads, yields one record per CDR3 protein. The sample shows roughly 290,000 distinct CDR3 sequences, around a fifth of them seen only once. This specimen consisted of PBMCs from blood, obtained about 19 months after vaccination. The gene calls are TRBV12-3 or TRBV12-4 and TRBJ1-1; 9 nucleotides align to TRBD1. The receptor was derived from a man between 45 and 75 years old who received an inactivated influenza vaccine. The CDR3 DNA is TGTGCCAGCAGCCTACAGGGGGCGCATACTGAAGCTTTCTTT. It is translated as CASSLQGAHTEAFF.